Each of the 32 T cell receptor beta chains below was sequenced from the same sample in a study of cytomegalovirus exposure and HLA in healthy donors. PCR involved 60 Vbeta and 13 Jbeta primers. Sequencing used immunoSEQ multiplex PCR; TCRdb keeps in-frame clones, though not all of them. The sample lists 130,000 or so clones, around 78% occurring once. Material for sequencing was PBMCs. The receptors derive from a female donor in good health and CMV-seropositive.

This chain joins TRBV27 and TRBJ2-5, with 8 bases fitting TRBD1. The germline CDR1 and CDR2 sequences are MNHEY and SMNVEV (reference sequence). The CDR3 is 15 amino acids. V gave up 4 bases and J gave up 3 bases; unmatched junction bases: 7. The CDR3 DNA reads TGTGCCAGCAGTTCAATCAGGGGGCGGGAAGAGACCCAGTACTTC. Encoded protein: CASSSIRGREETQYF.

This chain links TRBV5-6 with TRBJ1-4; no clear D. The germline CDR1 and CDR2 sequences are SGHDT and YYEEEE. Trimming removed 3 bases at V and 7 bases at J, with 19 bases between. This CDR3 is 16 amino acids long. The CDR3 reads CASSSGMAGLSEKLFF. The CDR3 DNA reads as TGTGCCAGCAGCTCGGGGATGGCGGGGTTGAGTGAAAAACTGTTTTTT. Supplemented by reference TRBV5-6 and TRBJ1-4, the full variable domain reads DAGVTQSPTHLIKTRGQQVTLRCSPKSGHDTVSWYQQALGQGPQFIFQYYEEEERQRGNFPDRFSGHQFPNYSSELNVNALLLGDSALYLCASSSGMAGLSEKLFFGSGTQLSVL.

V and J are TRBV9 and TRBJ1-6; D is unclear. The CDR3 has 13 amino acids. Trimming left V 2 bases short and J 9 bases short, with 9 bases between. The germline V gene encodes CDR1 SGDLS and CDR2 YYNGEE. CDR3 amino acids: CASSVEAVSPLHF. The CDR3 DNA reads as TGTGCCAGCAGCGTCGAGGCCGTTTCACCCCTCCACTTT.

This rearrangement joins TRBV10-3 to TRBJ2-3, with 8 positions matching TRBD2. Germline CDR1 and CDR2: ENHRY and SYGVKD. J lost 0 bases, V lost 5 bases, and 1 base had no gene match. This CDR3 spans 14 amino acids. The CDR3 spells CAISSSGSTDTQYF. In nucleotides, the CDR3 is TGTGCCATCAGTTCTAGCGGGAGCACAGATACGCAGTATTTT.

The V gene is TRBV6-5, the J gene TRBJ1-1; 7 bases map to TRBD1. The CDR3 extends over 14 amino acids. CDR1 is MNHEY and CDR2 is SVGAGI in the germline V gene. V lost 8 bases, J lost 1 base, and 7 bases stayed unmatched. CDR3: CASGPGQRNTEAFF. Written as DNA, the CDR3 is TGTGCCAGCGGACCGGGACAGAGGAACACTGAAGCTTTCTTT.

In its sample, this clone was seen once. The chain uses TRBV7-6 and TRBJ2-1, with 7 positions matching TRBD2. The CDR3 totals 15 residues. The germline CDR1 and CDR2 sequences are SGHVS and FNYEAQ. The junction had 9 bases not matched to a gene; V was cut back by 2 bases and J by 8 bases. CDR3 sequence: CASSLSGGSIDEQFF. The DNA for the CDR3 is TGTGCCAGCAGCTTATCGGGCGGGAGTATAGATGAGCAGTTCTTC.

The chain carries TRBV2 and TRBJ1-5; TRBD1 is a possible D gene (6 bases). Germline CDR1 SNHLY, CDR2 FYNNEI. V lost 8 bases and J lost 5, with 10 bases in between. The CDR3 loop spans 12 amino acids. The CDR3 loop is CASSPGDQPQHF. The CDR3 bases are TGTGCCAGCTCCCCAGGGGATCAGCCCCAGCATTTT.

This chain links TRBV6-5 with TRBJ1-1; D is unclear. Germline CDR1 MNHEY, CDR2 SVGAGI. The V end was cut by 6 bases, the J end by 6 bases, with 17 bases between. This CDR3 is built from 14 residues. The CDR3 sequence is CASRWVEGDSEAFF. The CDR3 DNA reads as TGTGCCAGCAGATGGGTCGAGGGTGACTCTGAAGCTTTCTTT.

This chain connects TRBV19 to TRBJ2-5, with D possibly TRBD2 on 6 matching bases. The CDR3 is 16 residues long. Germline V gene lookup returns CDR1 LNHDA and CDR2 SQIVND (reference sequence). V lost 3 bases and J lost 2, with 16 bases in between. The CDR3 region has the DNA TGTGCCAGTAGTATCGAAGCGGCTGGGGGGCAAGAGACCCAGTACTTC. It is translated as CASSIEAAGGQETQYF.

The J gene is TRBJ2-1, the V gene TRBV11-2; 9 nucleotides agree with TRBD2. In germline, CDR1 is SGHAT, CDR2 FQNNGV. The CDR3 contains 16 residues. J lost 9 bases, V lost 0 bases, and 9 bases had no gene match. As DNA, the CDR3 is TGTGCCAGCAGCTTAGATCGGCGGGGGGGCCGGGGTGAGCAGTTCTTC. Protein: CASSLDRRGGRGEQFF.

This clone was counted between two and nine times. The chain links TRBV5-4 to TRBJ2-6; no definite D call. CDR3 length: 15 residues. V lost 7 bases and J lost 0, with 11 bases in between. From germline, CDR1 is SGHNT and CDR2 YYREEE (reference sequence). CDR3 in amino acids: CASSQPGSGANVLTF. The DNA for the CDR3 is TGTGCCAGCTCGCAACCAGGCTCTGGGGCCAACGTCCTGACTTTC.

Only one count was recorded for this clone. The chain recombines TRBV13 with TRBJ2-3, with 8 bases fitting TRBD2. This CDR3 comprises 15 residues. V was pared by 2 bases and J by 2 bases, with 3 bases of the junction left unmatched. Germline CDR1 PRHDT, CDR2 FYEKMQ (reference sequence). DNA of the CDR3: TGTGCCAGCAGCTTACGGCGGGGGGCCACAGATACGCAGTATTTT. Amino acids: CASSLRRGATDTQYF.

The gene calls are TRBV7-2 and TRBJ1-1; 9 bases match TRBD1. Germline trimming cut 3 bases from V and 7 bases from J; bases unmatched to any gene: 9. The germline gives CDR1 SGHTA, CDR2 FQGNSA. The CDR3 runs 15 residues. DNA of the CDR3: TGTGCCAGCAGCTTCCCCCCCGGGACAGGGATTGAAGCTTTCTTT. Its protein is CASSFPPGTGIEAFF.

The V gene is TRBV29-1, the J gene TRBJ2-3; the match to TRBD1 covers 10 bases. The CDR3 is 16 amino acids. J was trimmed by 2 bases and V by 0 bases; bases with no gene match: 5. The germline CDR1 and CDR2 sequences are SQVTM and ANQGSEA. CDR3 loop: CSVEDRTGGYTDTQYF. The CDR3, as DNA: TGCAGCGTTGAAGATCGGACAGGGGGATACACAGATACGCAGTATTTT.

This clone was counted only a few times. The J gene is TRBJ1-4, the V gene TRBV27; D unclear. Looked up from germline, CDR1 is MNHEY and CDR2 is SMNVEV (reference sequence). This CDR3 spans 16 amino acids. Trimming shortened V by 5 bases and J by 2 bases, and 15 bases separated the two germline ends. CDR3 DNA: TGTGCCAGCAGTGACTTCCCAAGCGGGACTAATGAAAAACTGTTTTTT. Residues: CASSDFPSGTNEKLFF.

The gene calls are TRBV28 and TRBJ1-1; weak D call: TRBD1 (5 bases). Germline values: CDR1 MDHEN, CDR2 SYDVKM. The V gene lost 8 bases and the J gene lost 4 bases, with 14 bases spanning the gap. This CDR3 contains 13 residues. CDR3 sequence (DNA): TGTGCCAGCTTTCGGGGGGTTGGCACTGAAGCTTTCTTT. Encoded protein: CASFRGVGTEAFF. The full variable domain, with the rest looked up from reference TRBV28 and TRBJ1-1, is DVKVTQSSRYLVKRTGEKVFLECVQDMDHENMFWYRQDPGLGLRLIYFSYDVKMKEKGDIPEGYSVSREKKERFSLILESASTNQTSMYLCASFRGVGTEAFFGQGTRLTVV.

The rearrangement joins TRBV15 to TRBJ2-7, with 7 positions matching TRBD1. The CDR3 consists of 13 residues. CDR1 LNHNV and CDR2 YYDKDF come from the germline V gene (reference sequence). After removal of 5 bases from V and 0 bases from J, the junction contained 1 base not matched to a gene. The CDR3 region is CATSWDSSYEQYF. The CDR3 nucleotides are TGTGCCACCAGCTGGGACAGCTCCTACGAGCAGTACTTC.

This clone was observed a handful of times. The V gene is TRBV13, the J gene TRBJ2-7; 12 bases map to TRBD2. Germline loops: CDR1 PRHDT, CDR2 FYEKMQ (reference sequence). The CDR3 is 15 amino acids. The V segment lost 3 bases and the J segment 0 bases; nucleotides outside the gene matches: 0. For the CDR3, the DNA is TGTGCCAGCAGCTTGACTAGCGGGGGCTCCTACGAGCAGTACTTC. It translates to CASSLTSGGSYEQYF. Together with reference TRBV13 and TRBJ2-7, the CDR3 gives the full variable domain: AAGVIQSPRHLIKEKRETATLKCYPIPRHDTVYWYQQGPGQDPQFLISFYEKMQSDKGSIPDRFSAQQFSDYHSELNMSSLELGDSALYFCASSLTSGGSYEQYFGPGTRLTVT.

This rearrangement joins TRBV7-9 to TRBJ2-7, with 7 bases aligning to TRBD2. This CDR3 region has 14 residues. The V segment lost 5 bases and the J segment 3 bases; nucleotides outside the gene matches: 7. Germline CDR1 is SEHNR and CDR2 is FQNEAQ (reference sequence). The chain's CDR3 is CASSPVGRGYEQYF. The CDR3 coding sequence is TGTGCCAGCAGCCCGGTGGGGAGGGGCTACGAGCAGTACTTC.

The chain employs TRBV30 and TRBJ1-1; D gene ambiguous. V was shortened by 1 base and J by 1 base, with 4 bases between the two germline ends. Germline assignment: CDR1 GTSNPN and CDR2 SVGIG (reference sequence). This CDR3 has 12 residues. The CDR3 loop reads CAWSGANTEAFF. Here the CDR3 DNA reads TGTGCCTGGAGTGGAGCGAACACTGAAGCTTTCTTT.

This rearrangement joins TRBV18 to TRBJ2-7, with D perhaps TRBD2 (5 bases). Germline loops: CDR1 KGHSH, CDR2 LQKENI. Trimming took 0 bases from V and 7 from J, leaving 16 bases between them. CDR3 length equals 15 residues. CDR3 sequence (DNA): TGTGCCAGCTCACCACCGGAGGCCTCGGCCCAGGAGCAGTACTTC. It codes for CASSPPEASAQEQYF.

The chain carries TRBV6-1 and TRBJ2-1; TRBD2 matches at 7 bases. This CDR3 has 11 amino acids. CDR1 and CDR2 from the germline V gene are MNHNS and SASEGT. Germline trimming cut 11 bases from V and 10 bases from J; bases unmatched to any gene: 8. CDR3 region: CASTSKVEQFF. The CDR3, as DNA: TGTGCCTCGACTAGCAAGGTAGAGCAGTTCTTC.

The CDR3 loop is CASKNRGQETQYF. The CDR3 nucleotides are TGTGCCAGTAAAAACAGGGGTCAAGAGACCCAGTACTTC. The rearrangement links TRBV19 to TRBJ2-5; TRBD1 matches at 7 bases. In germline, CDR1 is LNHDA, CDR2 SQIVND (reference sequence). The CDR3 runs 13 residues. V shed 7 bases, J shed 2 bases, and the junction held 4 bases outside the gene matches.

The chain recombines TRBV12-5 with TRBJ2-5; no definite D call. V was trimmed by 6 bases and J by 3 bases, leaving 11 bases between them. CDR1 and CDR2 from the germline V gene are LGHNT and FRNRAP. The CDR3 totals 13 residues. CDR3 sequence: CASGKDLKETQYF. The CDR3 bases are TGTGCTAGTGGCAAAGATCTAAAAGAGACCCAGTACTTC.

V usage is TRBV5-4 and J usage is TRBJ2-1; 14 nucleotides line up with TRBD2. Germline-derived CDR1 and CDR2 are SGHNT and YYREEE (reference sequence). The CDR3 runs 16 residues. Trimming removed 0 bases from V and 6 bases from J; junction bases left unmatched: 2. CDR3: CASSLGGLAGVNEQFF. CDR3 DNA sequence: TGTGCCAGCAGCTTGGGGGGACTAGCGGGAGTCAATGAGCAGTTCTTC.

The rearrangement links TRBV5-1 to TRBJ2-2, with 10 bases that match TRBD2. Germline loops: CDR1 SGHRS, CDR2 YFSETQ. V dropped 1 base and J dropped 5; count of bases not matched to a gene: 14. The CDR3 covers 19 residues. The chain's CDR3 is CASSLSVAGGFTGTGELFF. The DNA for the CDR3 is TGCGCCAGCAGCTTGAGTGTAGCGGGAGGCTTCACTGGGACCGGGGAGCTGTTTTTT. Looking up the rest from reference TRBV5-1 and TRBJ2-2 gives the full variable domain: KAGVTQTPRYLIKTRGQQVTLSCSPISGHRSVSWYQQTPGQGLQFLFEYFSETQRNKGNFPGRFSGRQFSNSRSEMNVSTLELGDSALYLCASSLSVAGGFTGTGELFFGEGSRLTVL.

V usage is TRBV7-3 and J usage is TRBJ2-3, with D tentatively TRBD2 (7 bases). The CDR3 runs to 16 residues. Germline V gene lookup returns CDR1 SGHTA and CDR2 FQGTGA. V lost 6 bases, J lost 2 bases, and 18 bases lay in between. The CDR3 bases are TGTGCCAGCAGTCCGGGGGGCGGGGGACCCACAGATACGCAGTATTTT. This sequence encodes CASSPGGGGPTDTQYF.

CDR3 residues: CASRGQENSPLHF. DNA of the CDR3: TGCGCCAGCAGAGGACAGGAGAATTCACCCCTCCACTTT. The V call is TRBV10-2, the J call TRBJ1-6; the match to TRBD1 covers 7 bases. Per germline, CDR1 WSHSY and CDR2 SAAADI. The V gene end was trimmed by 6 bases and the J gene end by 7 bases; junction bases not matched to a gene: 3. CDR3 length equals 13 residues.

The gene calls are TRBV19 and TRBJ2-1; TRBD2 agrees at 8 bases. The CDR3 consists of 14 residues. Germline assignment: CDR1 LNHDA and CDR2 SQIVND (reference sequence). V lost 6 bases to trimming and J lost 8 bases; unmatched junction nucleotides: 9. The CDR3 loop reads CASRAGRAEDEQFF. For the CDR3, the DNA is TGTGCCAGTAGGGCCGGGAGGGCCGAGGATGAGCAGTTCTTC.

The chain is built from TRBV30 and TRBJ1-4, with 8 bases matching TRBD1. Germline V gene sequence: CDR1 GTSNPN, CDR2 SVGIG (reference sequence). V trimming: 7 bases; J trimming: 3 bases; junction bases outside the gene matches: 4. This CDR3 has 13 amino acids. CDR3 sequence reads: CALSRGPNEKLFF. CDR3 coding DNA: TGTGCCTTAAGCAGGGGGCCTAATGAAAAACTGTTTTTT.

The rearrangement uses TRBV5-1 and TRBJ1-3; 10 bases match TRBD1. This CDR3 region has 17 residues. The junction had 7 bases not matched to a gene; V was cut back by 4 bases and J by 0 bases. Germline V gene lookup returns CDR1 SGHRS and CDR2 YFSETQ. The CDR3 region is CASSITTGGTSGNTIYF. The CDR3 bases are TGCGCCAGCAGCATAACGACAGGGGGCACCTCTGGAAACACCATATATTTT.

The J gene is TRBJ2-7, the V gene TRBV30; the match to TRBD1 covers 9 bases. Germline V gene lookup returns CDR1 GTSNPN and CDR2 SVGIG (reference sequence). This CDR3 is 14 amino acids long. V shed 5 bases, J shed 3 bases, and the junction held 8 bases outside the gene matches. The CDR3, as DNA: TGTGCCTGGTCACAGACAGGGGGTTTCTACGAGCAGTACTTC. This codes for CAWSQTGGFYEQYF.